These 22 T cell receptor beta chains were all obtained from the same sample, sequenced in a study of T cell responses to AZD1222 COVID-19 vaccine. TCRdb keeps only in-frame clones here, not all; method: immunoSEQ multiplex PCR. This sample has around 84,000 clones, with just over 85% found just once. Sequenced material: peripheral blood, taken on day 0 of MenACWY control vaccination. These receptors were taken from an adult in good health.

The rearrangement joins TRBV7-2 to TRBJ2-5, with 13 nucleotides matching TRBD2. Germline loops: CDR1 SGHTA, CDR2 FQGNSA. Trimming cost V 5 bases and J 5 bases; bases outside gene matches: 8. The length of the CDR3 is 16 residues. The CDR3 DNA sequence: TGTGCCAGCAGCCAACTAGCGGGGGGGCGTTGGGAGACCCAGTACTTC. Protein: CASSQLAGGRWETQYF. Full variable domain (remainder filled in from reference TRBV7-2 and TRBJ2-5): GAGVSQSPSNKVTEKGKDVELRCDPISGHTALYWYRQSLGQGLEFLIYFQGNSAPDKSGLPSDRFSAERTGGSVSTLTIQRTQQEDSAVYLCASSQLAGGRWETQYFGPGTRLLVL.

This rearrangement joins TRBV19 to TRBJ1-1; 9 nucleotides line up with TRBD1. Germline trimming cut 6 bases from V and 4 bases from J; bases unmatched to any gene: 3. The CDR3 sequence is 13 residues long. Germline lookup yields CDR1 LNHDA and CDR2 SQIVND (reference sequence). CDR3 loop: CASSPTGGTEAFF. The CDR3 region has the DNA TGTGCCAGTAGCCCGACAGGGGGCACTGAAGCTTTCTTT.

The CDR3: CASSPGQGGGYTF. DNA of the CDR3: TGTGCCAGCAGCCCGGGACAGGGAGGTGGCTACACCTTC. This chain links TRBV12-3 or TRBV12-4 with TRBJ1-2; TRBD1 aligns across 9 bases. V lost 6 bases, J lost 7 bases, and 6 bases stayed unmatched. The CDR3 has 13 residues.

The chain recombines TRBV7-8 with TRBJ2-1; no firm D call. Trimming left V 5 bases short and J 5 bases short, with 16 bases between. The CDR3 sequence is 15 residues long. Germline CDR1 reads SGHVS; CDR2 reads FQNEAQ. As DNA, the CDR3 is TGTGCCAGCAGCCCAAGTGCGTCCGGAGACAATGAGCAGTTCTTC. It translates to CASSPSASGDNEQFF.

V usage is TRBV15 and J usage is TRBJ2-2; 12 bases agree with TRBD2. The CDR3 covers 15 residues. Germline V gives CDR1 LNHNV, CDR2 YYDKDF (reference sequence). The junction had 7 bases not matched to a gene; V was cut back by 8 bases and J by 6 bases. The CDR3 bases are TGTGCCACCGATAAGACTAGCGGGGGCTCCGGGGAGCTGTTTTTT. Translating gives CATDKTSGGSGELFF.

The chain uses TRBV6-5 and TRBJ2-5, with D unclear. Trimming stripped 7 bases from V and 0 bases from J, with 12 bases between. CDR1 is MNHEY, CDR2 SVGAGI, per germline. The CDR3 covers 14 residues. The DNA for the CDR3 is TGTGCCAGCACCCAAGGGCGGTACCAAGAGACCCAGTACTTC. Protein product: CASTQGRYQETQYF.

This rearrangement joins TRBV7-9 to TRBJ1-1; the match to TRBD1 covers 8 bases. The CDR3 spans 15 residues. The J segment lost 1 base and the V segment lost 0 bases, leaving 1 base of the junction unmatched. CDR1 and CDR2 (germline): SEHNR, FQNEAQ (reference sequence). The CDR3 spells CASSLADRANTEAFF. The CDR3 coding sequence is TGTGCCAGCAGCTTAGCGGACAGGGCGAACACTGAAGCTTTCTTT.

The chain uses TRBV9 and TRBJ2-3; 7 bases are shared with TRBD2. Trimming took 2 bases from V and 2 from J; bases not matched to a gene: 5. The CDR3 loop spans 15 amino acids. Germline CDR1 and CDR2: SGDLS and YYNGEE. CDR3 DNA sequence: TGTGCCAGCAGCGTGCTAGCGGAACCCACAGATACGCAGTATTTT. Its protein is CASSVLAEPTDTQYF. The entire variable domain, with the rest obtained from reference TRBV9 and TRBJ2-3, is as follows: DSGVTQTPKHLITATGQRVTLRCSPRSGDLSVYWYQQSLDQGLQFLIQYYNGEERAKGNILERFSAQQFPDLHSELNLSSLELGDSALYFCASSVLAEPTDTQYFGPGTRLTVL.

The V gene is TRBV10-3, the J gene TRBJ1-2, with a possible D match to TRBD1 (5 bases). The CDR3 spans 15 residues. The ends were cut back, 3 bases at V and 2 bases at J, with 13 bases in the middle. In germline, CDR1 is ENHRY, CDR2 SYGVKD. CDR3 DNA: TGTGCCATCAGTGATTTGGTCAGGGTGAACTATGGCTACACCTTC. Translating it yields CAISDLVRVNYGYTF.

This clone turned up a few times. The rearrangement joins TRBV6-1 to TRBJ1-4, with D maybe TRBD1 (6 bases). V dropped 4 bases and J dropped 0 bases, with 18 bases sitting between them. Germline V lookup: CDR1 MNHNS, CDR2 SASEGT. CDR3 size: 18 residues. As DNA, the CDR3 is TGTGCCAGCAGTGGCCTATGGCAGGGGACTGCAACTAATGAAAAACTGTTTTTT. This gives the protein CASSGLWQGTATNEKLFF.

V gene TRBV6-1 combines with J gene TRBJ1-5, with no clear D. Trimming removed 2 bases at V and 7 bases at J, with 9 bases between. The CDR3 is 13 amino acids. The germline V gene encodes CDR1 MNHNS and CDR2 SASEGT. CDR3 DNA sequence: TGTGCCAGCAGTGAATGGTTGGAACAGCCCCAGCATTTT. It yields the protein CASSEWLEQPQHF.

This clone is a singleton in its sample. The J gene is TRBJ2-1, the V gene TRBV6-5; possibly TRBD2 for D (6 bases). Germline assignment: CDR1 MNHEY and CDR2 SVGAGI. This CDR3 spans 15 amino acids. Trimming cost V 2 bases and J 2 bases, with 10 bases left between them. The CDR3: CASSYVGGTYNEQFF. The CDR3 DNA is TGTGCCAGCAGTTACGTTGGGGGGACCTACAATGAGCAGTTCTTC.

The chain recombines TRBV28 with TRBJ1-5, with 7 bases that match TRBD1. Germline V gene sequence: CDR1 MDHEN, CDR2 SYDVKM. J gave up 4 bases and V 9 bases, and 12 bases lay outside the gene matches. This CDR3 is built from 15 residues. CDR3 bases: TGTGCCAGTGGAAGGCTCGACAGGGAGAATCAGCCCCAGCATTTT. It yields the protein CASGRLDRENQPQHF.

The CDR3 coding sequence is TGCGCCAGCAGTCGGGGACAGGGAGTAGCGGACATTCAGTACTTC. Encoded protein: CASSRGQGVADIQYF. V gene TRBV5-1 combines with J gene TRBJ2-4, with 9 positions matching TRBD1. This CDR3 contains 15 residues. J lost 8 bases, V lost 5 bases, and 11 bases had no gene match. Germline-derived CDR1 and CDR2 are SGHRS and YFSETQ.

This clone was found once. The gene calls are TRBV7-8 and TRBJ2-2; perhaps TRBD2 as D (5 bases). CDR1 SGHVS and CDR2 FQNEAQ come from the germline V gene. This CDR3 has 16 residues. The germline V and J ends were trimmed by 5 bases and 3 bases, with 16 bases remaining between them. CDR3 DNA: TGTGCCAGCAGCCCCCGGCTCCTAGCCGACACCGGGGAGCTGTTTTTT. Its protein is CASSPRLLADTGELFF.

The chain is built from TRBV9 and TRBJ2-1; 7 nucleotides line up with TRBD1. The germline gives CDR1 SGDLS, CDR2 YYNGEE. The CDR3 totals 15 residues. The V gene end was trimmed by 0 bases and the J gene end by 3 bases; junction bases not matched to a gene: 3. CDR3 loop: CASSVAGQVYNEQFF. The DNA of the CDR3 is TGTGCCAGCAGCGTAGCCGGACAGGTCTACAATGAGCAGTTCTTC.

Regarding this clone: The same CDR3 also results from other DNA sequences found in this sample. V usage is TRBV11-2 and J usage is TRBJ2-3; no definite D call. The V end was cut by 5 bases, the J end by 5 bases, with 8 bases between. Germline-derived CDR1 and CDR2 are SGHAT and FQNNGV. This CDR3 contains 12 residues. In nucleotides, the CDR3 is TGTGCCAGCAGCCCTAGGCTAGATACGCAGTATTTT. Protein: CASSPRLDTQYF.

V usage is TRBV9 and J usage is TRBJ2-5; no clear D. Deletions cut 4 bases from V and 4 bases from J, with 14 bases between. Germline assignment: CDR1 SGDLS and CDR2 YYNGEE. This CDR3 has 14 residues. CDR3 residues: CASSPAGWAETQYF. The CDR3 region has the DNA TGTGCCAGCAGCCCGGCTGGGTGGGCAGAGACCCAGTACTTC.

The CDR3 DNA is TGCGCCAGCAGCTTACAGGAATCGGGAGCAACTAATGAAAAACTGTTTTTT. Residues: CASSLQESGATNEKLFF. The chain has TRBV5-1 and TRBJ1-4; TRBD1 might be the D (5 bases). V was clipped by 2 bases and J by 0 bases, with 14 bases between them. Germline-derived CDR1 and CDR2 are SGHRS and YFSETQ. The CDR3 covers 17 residues.

This clone was seen once. The chain uses TRBV6-5 and TRBJ1-1, with TRBD1 identical over 7 bases. The CDR3 spans 12 residues. Trimming cost V 5 bases and J 8 bases; bases outside gene matches: 5. The V gene's germline CDR1 is MNHEY and CDR2 SVGAGI. The CDR3 nucleotides are TGTGCCAGCAGTCGGGACAGTTTAGAAGCTTTCTTT. Encoded protein: CASSRDSLEAFF.

V usage is TRBV12-3 or TRBV12-4 and J usage is TRBJ1-1; D uncertain. The CDR3 spans 13 residues. V lost 1 base, J lost 4 bases, and 7 bases lay in between. The CDR3 region has the DNA TGTGCCAGCAGTTTAGGAGGGTCCACTGAAGCTTTCTTT. Protein product: CASSLGGSTEAFF.

In this sample, this clone turned up once. This chain links TRBV4-1 with TRBJ2-1; TRBD2 matches at 10 bases. Germline CDR1 reads MGHRA; CDR2 reads YSYEKL. The length of the CDR3 is 16 residues. Unmatched junction bases numbered 8, after V lost 3 bases and J lost 6 bases. The CDR3 sequence is CASSQDPAGGPNEQFF. CDR3 in DNA: TGCGCCAGCAGCCAGGACCCAGCGGGGGGGCCCAATGAGCAGTTCTTC.